Listed below are T cell receptor beta chains from one sample, sequenced in a study of OX40 agonist ivuxolimab in advanced cancers. TCRdb's copy holds only in-frame clones and misses some; the assay was immunoSEQ multiplex PCR. Seen here are about 130,000 clones, roughly 91% observed once, and the top ten hold under 1.3%. The sample here was CD4+ or CD8+ T cells sorted from blood, taken in a trial of the OX40 agonist ivuxolimab. These receptors all come from an adult with an advanced solid tumor such as melanoma, head and neck, liver or kidney cancer. Each CDR3 is given with its conserved first and last residue. The order of the fields is CDR3 protein, CDR3 DNA, D gene, J gene, V gene, clone size. A D gene is named only where the DNA matches it firmly. The size of a clone is reported for some rows only, either as once, few or many, or as a class for expanded clones.

CDR3: CASSSGTATDTQYF
DNA: TGCGCCAGCAGCTCCGGGACAGCCACAGATACGCAGTATTTT
D: TRBD1
J: TRBJ2-3
V: TRBV5-1
size: .

CDR3: CASRMGGGNQPQHF
DNA: TGTGCCAGCAGAATGGGCGGGGGCAATCAGCCCCAGCATTTT
D: .
J: TRBJ1-5
V: TRBV6-6
size: .

CDR3: CASTQEGGPQPQHF
DNA: TGTGCCAGCACCCAAGAAGGGGGCCCTCAGCCCCAGCATTTT
D: TRBD1
J: TRBJ1-5
V: TRBV2
size: .

CDR3: CASSPKGLAGGEQYF
DNA: TGTGCCAGCAGCCCAAAGGGACTAGCGGGGGGCGAGCAGTACTTC
D: TRBD2
J: TRBJ2-7
V: TRBV11-2
size: .

CDR3: CASSEALAGSASGNTIYF
DNA: TGTGCCAGCAGTGAAGCTTTGGCGGGGTCGGCCTCTGGAAACACCATATATTTT
D: .
J: TRBJ1-3
V: TRBV6-1
size: once

CDR3: CASSLRGTQYF
DNA: TGTGCCAGCAGTTTGCGGGGAACGCAGTATTTT
D: .
J: TRBJ2-3
V: TRBV28
size: .

CDR3: CASSLSTQGFYGYTF
DNA: TGTGCCAGCAGCTTAAGTACTCAGGGTTTCTATGGCTACACCTTC
D: .
J: TRBJ1-2
V: TRBV7-2
size: .

CDR3: CASSPGLAGGQGTDTQYF
DNA: TGTGCCAGCTCACCAGGCCTAGCGGGGGGCCAAGGCACAGATACGCAGTATTTT
D: TRBD2
J: TRBJ2-3
V: TRBV18
size: .

CDR3: CASSPSSPGVSEQYF
DNA: TGTGCCAGCAGCCCCTCTTCGCCAGGCGTCTCCGAGCAGTACTTC
D: .
J: TRBJ2-7
V: TRBV7-9
size: .

CDR3: CASSIEREWQGDAGNTIYF
DNA: TGTGCCAGTAGTATAGAGCGGGAATGGCAGGGGGACGCTGGAAACACCATATATTTT
D: TRBD1
J: TRBJ1-3
V: TRBV19
size: .

CDR3: CASSPTRSPPEQYF
DNA: TGTGCCAGCAGCCCGACTAGGTCGCCCCCCGAGCAGTACTTC
D: .
J: TRBJ2-7
V: TRBV7-2
size: .